These T cell receptor beta chains were read from a single sample in a study of cytomegalovirus exposure and HLA in healthy donors. The method was immunoSEQ multiplex PCR; TCRdb's version includes in-frame clones alone and lacks a portion of them. The repertoire holds about 330,000 clones, with about 85% as singletons. Sequencing was carried out using PBMCs. All receptors derive from a woman in her thirties in good health and CMV-seropositive. CDR3s include the opening cysteine and the closing phenylalanine or tryptophan. The order of the fields is V gene, J gene, D gene, clone size, CDR3 DNA, CDR3 protein. D genes are given only for firm matches. The size entry is marked missing in some rows and otherwise reads once, few, many or a size class.

>TRBV28|TRBJ2-1|NA|NA
TGTGCCAGCAGTCCCAGGGGACTGAAGCAGCGGGGTGAGCAGTTCTTC
CASSPRGLKQRGEQFF
>TRBV7-3|TRBJ2-3|NA|NA
TGTGCCAGCAGCTTACAAGCTGGTATGGGAGCAGATACGCAGTATTTT
CASSLQAGMGADTQYF
>TRBV5-4|TRBJ2-5|TRBD2|NA
TGTGCCAGCAGCTTGGAACTTGCGGGAGGAGACCAAGAGACCCAGTACTTC
CASSLELAGGDQETQYF
>TRBV30|TRBJ1-2|NA|once
TGTGCCTGGCAGCTCGGCTATGGCTACACCTTC
CAWQLGYGYTF
>TRBV23-1|TRBJ1-5|NA|NA
TGCGCCAGCAGTCAATCCCGACAGACAATACAGGGCAATCAGCCCCAGCATTTT
CASSQSRQTIQGNQPQHF
>TRBV5-8|TRBJ1-4|TRBD1|once
TGTGCCAGCAGCCGGGACAGGGATAATGAAAAACTGTTTTTT
CASSRDRDNEKLFF
>TRBV2|TRBJ2-7|NA|NA
TGTGCCAGCAGTGACCCACGCCACGACTACGAGCAGTACTTC
CASSDPRHDYEQYF
>TRBV7-9|TRBJ1-2|NA|few
TGTGCCAGCAGCTTAGATAGTAGTGGCTACACCTTC
CASSLDSSGYTF
>TRBV19|TRBJ2-2|TRBD1|few
TGTGCCAGTAGACCTGGACAGGGCGTCGGGGAGCTGTTTTTT
CASRPGQGVGELFF
>TRBV20-1|TRBJ2-7|NA|NA
TGCAGTGCCCCCCTCAGGGGCGAGCAGTACTTC
CSAPLRGEQYF
>TRBV28|TRBJ1-2|NA|once
TGTGCCAGCTTGTGGTCGAACTATGGCTACACCTTC
CASLWSNYGYTF
>TRBV21-1|TRBJ1-1|NA|NA
TGTGCCAGCAGCAAAGTCGGCAGGGACTATGGAGCTTTCTTT
CASSKVGRDYGAFF
>TRBV7-9|TRBJ1-2|NA|NA
TGTGCCAGCAGCTTTAAGGGAGTCTATGGCTACACCTTC
CASSFKGVYGYTF
>TRBV7-2|TRBJ2-3|TRBD2|NA
TGTGCCAGCAGCTGGGGGACTAGGTCAGATACGCAGTATTTT
CASSWGTRSDTQYF
>TRBV6-4|TRBJ2-1|NA|NA
TGTGCCAGCAGTGCGATTTTTGGCGGGGAGCAGTTCTTC
CASSAIFGGEQFF
>TRBV30|TRBJ1-2|NA|NA
TGTGCCCGCGCAGCGTCTGGGAACTATGGCTACACCTTC
CARAASGNYGYTF
>TRBV27|TRBJ1-5|NA|many
TGTGCCAGCAGTTTACTCAGAGGGCAGCCCCAGCATTTT
CASSLLRGQPQHF
>TRBV9|TRBJ2-5|NA|NA
TGTGCCAGCAGCGCGGGGGGCGGGGGCCCCCAAGAGACCCAGTACTTC
CASSAGGGGPQETQYF
>TRBV28|TRBJ1-2|TRBD1|NA
TGTGCCAGCAGTACAGGGGGACGGGGCTACACCTTC
CASSTGGRGYTF
>TRBV27|TRBJ2-1|NA|NA
TGTGCCAGCAGTCCCCACAGGGGGAGGGCCTTCTACAATGAGCAGTTCTTC
CASSPHRGRAFYNEQFF
>TRBV5-1|TRBJ1-2|NA|NA
TGCGCCAGCAGCTTTCTGGCATCCTCCCAGGACGACTATGGCTACACCTTC
CASSFLASSQDDYGYTF
>TRBV7-8|TRBJ1-5|NA|NA
TGTGCCAGCAGCTTAGCGGAGGTTAGCAATCAGCCCCAGCATTTT
CASSLAEVSNQPQHF
>TRBV5-1|TRBJ1-5|NA|NA
TGCGCCAGCAGCTTGGGGGACATTAATCAGCCCCAGCATTTT
CASSLGDINQPQHF
>TRBV6-5|TRBJ2-1|TRBD1|NA
TGTGCCAGCAAAGTGGCAGGGGGCACTGAGCAGTTCTTC
CASKVAGGTEQFF
>TRBV2|TRBJ2-5|NA|NA
TGTGCCAGCAGTGACCCCAGCGCAGGAGAGACCCAGTACTTC
CASSDPSAGETQYF
>TRBV18|TRBJ1-4|NA|NA
TGTGCCAGCTCACCACCGGAGGGGGCAACTAATGAAAAACTGTTTTTT
CASSPPEGATNEKLFF
>TRBV5-1|TRBJ2-1|NA|NA
TGCGCCAGCAGCAATCTAGCGACGAGCTCCTACAATGAGCAGTTCTTC
CASSNLATSSYNEQFF
>TRBV7-3|TRBJ2-7|NA|NA
TGTGCCAGCAGGCCGACGGGACAAGACAACGAGCAGTACTTC
CASRPTGQDNEQYF
>TRBV10-3|TRBJ2-7|TRBD1|NA
TGTGCCATCAGCCGGGACAGGGATTCCTACGAGCAGTACTTC
CAISRDRDSYEQYF
>TRBV28|TRBJ1-2|TRBD1|NA
TGTGCCAGCAGCAAAACAGGGGGCAACTATGGCTACACCTTC
CASSKTGGNYGYTF
>TRBV11-2|TRBJ2-5|NA|NA
TGTGCCAGCAGCTTAGGAGAGACCCAGTACTTC
CASSLGETQYF
>TRBV5-4|TRBJ2-7|NA|NA
TGTGCCAGCAGCTTCGGGCGGAGTTACGAGCAGTACTTC
CASSFGRSYEQYF